Sequencing of this T cell receptor (beta chain) was carried out in a study of OX40 agonist ivuxolimab in advanced cancers. Looking at the study overall: An agonistic human IgG2 monoclonal antibody against OX40 (CD134) was given. Patients assigned to dose escalation were diagnosed with hepatocellular carcinoma, melanoma, renal cell or head and neck cancer. There were three patients with partial responses, one having hepatocellular carcinoma and two cutaneous melanoma.

Here immunoSEQ multiplex PCR was the method, and the copy in TCRdb shows in-frame clones only, minus some. The profile shows around 55,000 clones, approximately 84% of them singletons. Findings and caveats of the study: Both blood CD4+ and CD8+ T cells showed clonal growth by week 6 at 0.1 to 3.0 mg/kg.

The CDR3 length is 14 residues. Germline V gene sequence: CDR1 SEHNR, CDR2 FQNEAQ (reference sequence). Trimming removed 8 bases from V and 4 bases from J; junction bases left unmatched: 5. Note on this clone: Its cognate antigen is unknown.

The V call is TRBV7-9, the J call TRBJ2-2; 9 nucleotides agree with TRBD2. This TCR was recovered from an adult with an advanced solid tumor such as melanoma, head and neck, liver or kidney cancer. The sequenced sample was CD4+ or CD8+ T cells sorted from blood, obtained in a trial of the OX40 agonist ivuxolimab. The CDR3 reads CASGERGVTGELFF. DNA for the CDR3: TGTGCCAGCGGGGAGCGGGGGGTCACCGGGGAGCTGTTTTTT.